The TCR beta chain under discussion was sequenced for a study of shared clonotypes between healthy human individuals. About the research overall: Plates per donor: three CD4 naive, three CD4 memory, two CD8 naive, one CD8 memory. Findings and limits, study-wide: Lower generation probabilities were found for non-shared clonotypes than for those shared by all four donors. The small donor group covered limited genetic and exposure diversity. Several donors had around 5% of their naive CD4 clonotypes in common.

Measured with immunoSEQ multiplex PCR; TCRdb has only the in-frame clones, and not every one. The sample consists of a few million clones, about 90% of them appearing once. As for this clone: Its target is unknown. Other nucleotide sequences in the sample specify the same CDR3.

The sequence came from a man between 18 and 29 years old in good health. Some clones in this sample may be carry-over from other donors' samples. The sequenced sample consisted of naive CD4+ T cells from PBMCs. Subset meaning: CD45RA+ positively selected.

The CDR3 loop is CASSYRETQYF. The CDR3 coding sequence is TGTGCCAGCAGTTACCGGGAGACCCAGTACTTC. The chain has TRBV6-5 and TRBJ2-5; no firm D call. Germline assignment: CDR1 MNHEY and CDR2 SVGAGI. V gave up 2 bases and J gave up 5 bases, with 3 bases separating them. CDR3 length: 11 amino acids.